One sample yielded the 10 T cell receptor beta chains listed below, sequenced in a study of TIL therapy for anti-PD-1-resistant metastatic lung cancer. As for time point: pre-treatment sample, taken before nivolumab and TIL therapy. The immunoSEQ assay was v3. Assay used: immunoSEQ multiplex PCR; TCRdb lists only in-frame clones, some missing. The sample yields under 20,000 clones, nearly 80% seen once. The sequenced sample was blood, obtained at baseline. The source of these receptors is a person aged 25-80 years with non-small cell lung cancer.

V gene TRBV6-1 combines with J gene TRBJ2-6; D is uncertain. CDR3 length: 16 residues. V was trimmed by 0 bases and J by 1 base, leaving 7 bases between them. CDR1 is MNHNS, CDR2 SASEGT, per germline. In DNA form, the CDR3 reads TGTGCCAGCAGTGAAGCGTTAGGGTCTGGGGCCAACGTCCTGACTTTC. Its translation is CASSEALGSGANVLTF.

As DNA, the CDR3 is TGTGCCAGCAGCTTAGAACGGAACACCGGGGAGCTGTTTTTT. It is translated as CASSLERNTGELFF. The chain employs TRBV11-3 and TRBJ2-2; D call uncertain. Germline CDR1 SGHNT, CDR2 YENEEA. CDR3 length: 14 amino acids. Trimming took off 0 bases at V and 1 base at J, with 3 bases between the two ends.

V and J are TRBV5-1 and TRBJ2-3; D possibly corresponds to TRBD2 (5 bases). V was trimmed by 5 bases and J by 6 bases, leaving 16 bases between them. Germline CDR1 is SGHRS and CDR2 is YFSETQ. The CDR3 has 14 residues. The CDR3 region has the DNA TGCGCCAGCAGTGTCGTCCTCAGAGGGGATACGCAGTATTTT. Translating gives CASSVVLRGDTQYF.

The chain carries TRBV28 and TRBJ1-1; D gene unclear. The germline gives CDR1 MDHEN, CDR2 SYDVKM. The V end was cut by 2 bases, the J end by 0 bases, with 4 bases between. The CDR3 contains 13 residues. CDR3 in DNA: TGTGCCAGCAGTTTAATGTTGAACACTGAAGCTTTCTTT. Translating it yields CASSLMLNTEAFF.

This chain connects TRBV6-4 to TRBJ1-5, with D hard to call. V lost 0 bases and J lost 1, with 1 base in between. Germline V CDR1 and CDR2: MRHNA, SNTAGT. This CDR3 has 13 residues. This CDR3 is CASSDSSNQPQHF. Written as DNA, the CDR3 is TGTGCCAGCAGTGACTCAAGCAATCAGCCCCAGCATTTT.

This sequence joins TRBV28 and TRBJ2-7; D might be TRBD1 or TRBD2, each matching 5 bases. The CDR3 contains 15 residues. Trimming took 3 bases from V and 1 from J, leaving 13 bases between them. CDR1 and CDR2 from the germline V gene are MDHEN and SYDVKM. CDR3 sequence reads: CASSLPGRVSYEQYF. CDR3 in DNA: TGTGCCAGCAGTTTGCCAGGGCGGGTTTCCTACGAGCAGTACTTC.

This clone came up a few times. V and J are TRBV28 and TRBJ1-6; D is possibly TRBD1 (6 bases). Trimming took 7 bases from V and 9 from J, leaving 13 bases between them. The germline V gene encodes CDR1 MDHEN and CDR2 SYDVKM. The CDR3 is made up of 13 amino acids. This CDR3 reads CASIGGDSSPLHF. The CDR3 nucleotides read TGTGCCAGCATAGGGGGTGACAGTTCACCCCTCCACTTT.

The CDR3 DNA reads TGTGCCAGCAGCGTTGATCTGGGGGTGAACACCATATATTTT. Residues: CASSVDLGVNTIYF. The chain combines TRBV9 with TRBJ1-3; D may be TRBD1 (5 bases). The V end lost 2 bases, the J end lost 7 bases, and 13 bases lay between the germline ends. The CDR3 length is 14 residues. Germline assignment: CDR1 SGDLS and CDR2 YYNGEE.

In nucleotides, the CDR3 is TGTGCCAGCAGCTTACTACTAGCGGGGGCTATGGGGGAGACCCAGTACTTC. Protein sequence: CASSLLLAGAMGETQYF. This chain connects TRBV7-6 to TRBJ2-5; TRBD2 matches 11 bases. The trim removed 2 bases at V and 5 bases at J, leaving 10 bases unmatched. This CDR3 has 17 residues. From germline, CDR1 is SGHVS and CDR2 FNYEAQ.

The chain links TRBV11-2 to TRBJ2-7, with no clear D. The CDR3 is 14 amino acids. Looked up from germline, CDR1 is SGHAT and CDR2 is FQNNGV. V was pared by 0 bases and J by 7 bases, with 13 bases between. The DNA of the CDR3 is TGTGCCAGCAGCTTAGAACGGACCCGGATGGAGCAGTACTTC. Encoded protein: CASSLERTRMEQYF.